This TCR beta chain was captured in a study of blood T cell repertoires in COVID-19. Of note for this clone: One end of the junction does not line up with germline, which may come from a read error.

The CDR3 is made up of 16 amino acids. Germline CDR1 reads MGHDK; CDR2 reads SYGVNS. Generated by immunoSEQ multiplex PCR, the TCRdb table keeps only in-frame clones and is missing some. The repertoire holds roughly 250,000 clones, with more than 85% as singletons. The V and J genes are TRBV25-1 and TRBJ2-3, with D perhaps matching TRBD2 (6 bases). This sequence was found in a person in their late teens or twenties with COVID-19, enrolled during active disease. Sequencing was done on a sample of peripheral blood. The CDR3 region is CASSEQGGEITDTQYF. The CDR3 DNA sequence: TGTGCCAGCAGTGAACAAGGCGGGGAGATCACAGATACGCAATATTTT.